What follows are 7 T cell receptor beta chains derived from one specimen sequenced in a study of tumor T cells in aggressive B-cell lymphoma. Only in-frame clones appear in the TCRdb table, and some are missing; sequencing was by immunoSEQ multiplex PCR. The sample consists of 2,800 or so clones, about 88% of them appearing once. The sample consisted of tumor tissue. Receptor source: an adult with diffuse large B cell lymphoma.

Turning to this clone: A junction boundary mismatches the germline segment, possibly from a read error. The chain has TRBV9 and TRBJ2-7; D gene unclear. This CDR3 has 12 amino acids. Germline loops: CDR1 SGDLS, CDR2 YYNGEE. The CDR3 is CASSPGGYDQYF. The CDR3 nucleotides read TGTGCCAGCAGCCCAGGTGGCTACGATCAGTACTTC.

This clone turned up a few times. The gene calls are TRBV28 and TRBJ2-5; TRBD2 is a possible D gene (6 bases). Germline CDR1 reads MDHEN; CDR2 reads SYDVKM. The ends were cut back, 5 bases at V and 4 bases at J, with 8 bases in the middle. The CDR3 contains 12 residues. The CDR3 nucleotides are TGTGCCAGCAGTGGAGGGATAGAGACCCAGTACTTC. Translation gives CASSGGIETQYF.

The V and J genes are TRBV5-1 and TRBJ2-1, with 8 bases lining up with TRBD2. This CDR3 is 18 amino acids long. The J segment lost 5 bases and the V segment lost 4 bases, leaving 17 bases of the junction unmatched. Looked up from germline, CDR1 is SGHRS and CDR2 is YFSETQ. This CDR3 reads CASSPRDGGAFIDNEQFF. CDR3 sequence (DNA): TGCGCCAGCAGCCCAAGGGACGGGGGGGCATTTATTGACAATGAGCAGTTCTTC.

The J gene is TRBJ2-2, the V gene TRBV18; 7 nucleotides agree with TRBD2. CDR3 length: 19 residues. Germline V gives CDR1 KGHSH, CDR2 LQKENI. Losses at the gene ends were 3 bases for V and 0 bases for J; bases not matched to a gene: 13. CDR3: CASSPIGGGVTANTGELFF. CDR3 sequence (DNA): TGTGCCAGCTCACCCATCGGCGGGGGAGTCACCGCGAACACCGGGGAGCTGTTTTTT. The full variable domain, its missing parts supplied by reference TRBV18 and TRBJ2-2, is NAGVMQNPRHLVRRRGQEARLRCSPMKGHSHVYWYRQLPEEGLKFMVYLQKENIIDESGMPKERFSAEFPKEGPSILRIQQVVRGDSAAYFCASSPIGGGVTANTGELFFGEGSRLTVL.

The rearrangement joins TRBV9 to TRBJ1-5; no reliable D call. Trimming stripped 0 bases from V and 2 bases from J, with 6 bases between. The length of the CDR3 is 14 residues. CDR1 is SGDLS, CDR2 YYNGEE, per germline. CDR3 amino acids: CASSVGGGNQPQHF. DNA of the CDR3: TGTGCCAGCAGCGTAGGGGGAGGCAATCAGCCCCAGCATTTT.

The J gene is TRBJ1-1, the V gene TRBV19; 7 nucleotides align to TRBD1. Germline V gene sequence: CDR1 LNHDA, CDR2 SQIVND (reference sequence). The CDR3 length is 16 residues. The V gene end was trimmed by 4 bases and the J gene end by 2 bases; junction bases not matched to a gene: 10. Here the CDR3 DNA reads TGTGCCAGTAGTACAATCCGGACAGGCAATAACACTGAAGCTTTCTTT. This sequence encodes CASSTIRTGNNTEAFF. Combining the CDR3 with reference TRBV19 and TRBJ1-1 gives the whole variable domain DGGITQSPKYLFRKEGQNVTLSCEQNLNHDAMYWYRQDPGQGLRLIYYSQIVNDFQKGDIAEGYSVSREKKESFPLTVTSAQKNPTAFYLCASSTIRTGNNTEAFFGQGTRLTVV.

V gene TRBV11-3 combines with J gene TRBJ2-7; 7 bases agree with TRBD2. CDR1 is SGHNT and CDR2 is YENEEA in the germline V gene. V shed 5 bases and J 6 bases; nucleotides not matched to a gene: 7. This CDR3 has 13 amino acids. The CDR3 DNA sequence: TGTGCCAGCAGCCAGGGAGGGGCTGGCGAGCAGTACTTC. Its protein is CASSQGGAGEQYF. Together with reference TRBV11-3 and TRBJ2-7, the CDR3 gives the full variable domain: EAGVVQSPRYKIIEKKQPVAFWCNPISGHNTLYWYLQNLGQGPELLIRYENEEAVDDSQLPKDRFSAERLKGVDSTLKIQPAELGDSAVYLCASSQGGAGEQYFGPGTRLTVT.